What follows are 10 T cell receptor beta chains derived from one specimen sequenced in a study of Graves' ophthalmopathy and Graves' hyperthyroidism. Amplified material comprised TCR beta CDR3 regions derived from RNA transcripts. First-round RT-PCR relied on HTBI primers, and a second-round multiplex PCR came next. In TCRdb, the multiplex PCR reads were re-called with MiXCR into one record per CDR3 protein. Counted here are about 550,000 distinct CDR3 sequences, under 45% occurring once; the ten biggest clones make up around 4%. The sample comprised peripheral blood or thyroid tissue (not recorded which). Source of these receptors: an adult man with Graves' hyperthyroidism.

The chain couples TRBV7-2 to TRBJ2-7, with 10 bases fitting TRBD1. The DNA end is a closer match to TRBJ2-1, so the J assignment may be wrong. Germline assignment: CDR1 SGHTA and CDR2 FQGNSA. The CDR3 is 14 amino acids. For the CDR3, the DNA is TGTGCCAGCAGCTTGGGGACAGGGGAGGATGAGCAGTTCTTC. Translated: CASSLGTGEDEQFF.

This clonotype occurred a few times. The chain couples TRBV6-2 or TRBV6-3 to TRBJ1-1; TRBD1 aligns across 12 bases. This CDR3 has 17 residues. Germline assignment: CDR1 MNHEY and CDR2 SVGEGT. J lost 3 bases, V lost 10 bases, and 15 bases had no gene match. The CDR3 is CATSYRDRGRIDTEAFF. The CDR3 nucleotides are TGTGCCACCAGCTACCGGGACAGGGGGCGTATAGACACTGAAGCTTTCTTT.

In this sample, this clonotype turned up many times. The chain couples TRBV7-8 to TRBJ2-5, with 12 nucleotides matching TRBD1. J lost 5 bases, V lost 5 bases, and 15 bases had no gene match. The germline CDR1 and CDR2 sequences are SGHVS and FQNEAQ. This CDR3 is 18 amino acids long. CDR3 amino acids: CASSVYAGTGGMRETQYF. In DNA, the CDR3 is TGTGCCAGCAGCGTCTACGCCGGGACAGGGGGCATGCGGGAGACCCAGTACTTC.

This CDR3 is CASSQDLSGMGQPQHF. The CDR3 coding sequence is TGTGCCAGCAGCCAAGATCTCTCAGGAATGGGTCAGCCCCAGCATTTT. V and J are TRBV7-8 and TRBJ1-5; D is ambiguous. This CDR3 comprises 16 residues. Trimming removed 5 bases from V and 6 bases from J, with 20 bases in between. Germline CDR1 SGHVS, CDR2 FQNEAQ.

This clonotype was recorded only once. This rearrangement joins TRBV7-9 to TRBJ2-7, with 9 positions matching TRBD2. Germline CDR1 is SEHNR and CDR2 is FQNEAQ (reference sequence). The CDR3 runs to 17 residues. J was trimmed by 2 bases and V by 5 bases; bases with no gene match: 13. Here the CDR3 reads CASSVEEGASGTYEQYF. CDR3 DNA: TGTGCCAGCAGCGTAGAGGAGGGGGCTAGCGGGACCTACGAGCAGTACTTC.

This sequence joins TRBV25-1 and TRBJ2-6; a weak D match, TRBD1 (6 bases). Germline CDR1 and CDR2: MGHDK and SYGVNS. With 2 bases removed from V and 4 bases from J, the gap between germline ends came to 12 bases. The CDR3 has 16 residues. The CDR3 nucleotides read TGTGCCAGCAGTGAAGGCAGGGGTCCCGGGGCCAACGTCCTGACTTTC. This gives the protein CASSEGRGPGANVLTF.

This clonotype was picked up a small number of times. The rearrangement links TRBV28 to TRBJ1-5, with a possible D match to TRBD1 (5 bases). CDR3 length: 13 residues. V was clipped by 5 bases and J by 12 bases, with 17 bases between them. In germline, CDR1 is MDHEN, CDR2 SYDVKM. The CDR3 sequence: CASSPGTSVSQHF. The CDR3, as DNA: TGTGCCAGCAGTCCAGGGACGTCCGTAAGCCAGCATTTT.

The table lists this clonotype with many counts. This chain connects TRBV19 to TRBJ1-3; D not certain. Trimming took off 3 bases at V and 0 bases at J, with 9 bases between the two ends. The CDR3 is 15 residues long. Germline assignment: CDR1 LNHDA and CDR2 SQIVND (reference sequence). CDR3 protein: CASSIDVYSGNTIYF. Written as DNA, the CDR3 is TGTGCCAGTAGTATCGACGTGTACTCTGGAAACACCATATATTTT.

This clonotype was observed a handful of times. The J gene is TRBJ2-7, the V gene TRBV4-1; 7 positions match TRBD1. The germline V gene has CDR1 MGHRA and CDR2 YSYEKL. The junction had 16 bases not matched to a gene; V was cut back by 6 bases and J by 5 bases. This CDR3 is built from 16 residues. This CDR3 reads CASRRGQAGYVDEQYF. The CDR3 nucleotides read TGCGCCAGCAGACGAGGACAGGCGGGCTACGTGGACGAGCAGTACTTC.

Regarding this clonotype: With a much larger clone just one base away, this may be a read error. The chain recombines TRBV20-1 with TRBJ1-6; D is uncertain. This CDR3 comprises 18 residues. The V end lost 0 bases, the J end lost 2 bases, and 17 bases lay between the germline ends. In germline, CDR1 is DFQATT, CDR2 SNEGSKA (reference sequence). As DNA, the CDR3 is TGCAGTGCTAGAGATGTATCCTGGACCAGCCCCTATAATTCACCCCTCCACTTT. This gives the protein CSARDVSWTSPYNSPLHF.